This T cell receptor beta chain is drawn from a study of beta chain features in type 1 diabetes. Overall study: No patient-donor differences in age, gender, total cells or subset yield.

Investigators reverse transcribed all isolated RNA, so they sequenced expressed TCRB transcripts. Sequencing was performed with immunoSEQ multiplex PCR; in TCRdb, only in-frame clones are kept and a portion is missing. Of roughly 500,000 clones in the sample, about 29% were seen once. The CDR3 is made up of 13 amino acids. V was shortened by 0 bases and J by 5 bases, with 7 bases between the two germline ends. In germline, CDR1 is SGHNT, CDR2 YYREEE (reference sequence). The rearrangement links TRBV5-4 to TRBJ2-3, with no clear D. The sequence came from a young man in good health. Sequencing was performed on naive CD4+ T cells from blood. The CDR3 here is CASSLAEGDTQYF. The DNA of the CDR3 is TGTGCCAGCAGCTTGGCCGAAGGAGATACGCAGTATTTT.